This T cell receptor (beta chain) was sequenced in a study of early T cells in non-severe SARS-CoV-2 infection. Each CDR3 protein gets one entry after TCRdb re-called the 5' RACE reads with MiXCR. The repertoire holds 35,000 to 45,000 distinct CDR3 sequences, with roughly 6.2% as singletons. This clonotype was picked up a small number of times. Between the trimmed V and J ends, which lost 4 bases and 9 bases, there was a span of 13 bases. The CDR3 covers 13 residues. The germline CDR1 and CDR2 sequences are SGHRS and YFSETQ. The clonotype originates from an adult who was a healthcare worker with PCR-confirmed SARS-CoV-2 infection or an uninfected control (not recorded which). The sample here was whole blood, taken at baseline. This sequence joins TRBV5-1 and TRBJ2-2; D unclear. This CDR3 reads CASSRDPGRELFF. The CDR3 coding sequence is TGCGCCAGCAGCCGCGACCCTGGCAGGGAGCTGTTTTTT.